This T cell receptor beta chain was documented in a study of cytomegalovirus exposure and HLA in healthy donors. CDR1 and CDR2 from the germline V gene are MDHEN and SYDVKM. The CDR3 runs to 15 residues. V was pared by 5 bases and J by 2 bases, with 6 bases of the junction left unmatched. Primers included in the PCR were 60 Vbeta and 13 Jbeta primers. This table comes from immunoSEQ multiplex PCR, and its TCRdb copy is limited to in-frame clones, with some not included. The table has about 170,000 clones, around 77% seen once. This receptor was identified in a female donor in good health and CMV-seronegative. The chain is built from TRBV28 and TRBJ1-1, with TRBD1 identical over 9 bases. Sequencing used PBMCs. The CDR3 region has the DNA TGTGCCAGCAGTAAAATACAGGGGGCAAACACTGAAGCTTTCTTT. As protein: CASSKIQGANTEAFF.